A selection of T cell receptor beta chains follows, all from one sample in a study of OX40 agonist ivuxolimab in advanced cancers. Assay: immunoSEQ multiplex PCR; the TCRdb copy retains only in-frame clones and omits some. The table has tens of thousands of clones, around four fifths seen once. The sample consisted of CD4+ or CD8+ T cells sorted from blood, taken in a trial of the OX40 agonist ivuxolimab. The receptors derive from an adult with an advanced solid tumor such as melanoma, head and neck, liver or kidney cancer. The CDR3 runs from the conserved cysteine through the conserved F or W. A D gene is named only where the DNA matches it firmly. Clone size is not always given. Where it is, it says once, few, many or a class for expanded clones.

d_call j_call clone_size v_call cdr3_aa cdr3_nt
TRBD1 TRBJ1-1 NA TRBV9 CASGEPGQRGKNAFF TGTGCCAGCGGAGAACCGGGACAGCGGGGAAAGAACGCTTTCTTT
NA TRBJ1-5 NA TRBV27 CASSFSRNQPQHF TGTGCCAGCAGTTTTTCTCGCAATCAGCCCCAGCATTTT
NA TRBJ2-1 NA TRBV13 CASSLEGRGRRDEQFF TGTGCCAGCAGCTTAGAGGGGAGGGGGCGCCGAGATGAGCAGTTCTTC
NA TRBJ2-1 NA TRBV10-2 CASSGSRGPYNEQFF TGCGCCAGCAGTGGGAGTCGGGGGCCATACAATGAGCAGTTCTTC
TRBD1 TRBJ1-2 NA TRBV27 CASSLSPGTGVYGYTF TGTGCCAGCAGTTTATCGCCCGGGACAGGGGTATATGGCTACACCTTC
TRBD1 TRBJ1-6 NA TRBV5-1 CASSLGRTGHNSPLHF TGCGCCAGCAGCTTGGGAAGGACAGGGCATAATTCACCCCTCCACTTT
NA TRBJ2-2 few TRBV7-2 CASSLAGRHTGELFF TGTGCCAGCAGCTTAGCAGGGCGACACACCGGGGAGCTGTTTTTT
NA TRBJ1-2 few TRBV9 CASSVSGSPNLDGYTF TGTGCCAGCAGCGTTAGTGGGTCTCCGAATCTCGATGGCTACACCTTC
TRBD1 TRBJ2-7 NA TRBV4-3 CASSQYRGLNEQYF TGCGCCAGCAGCCAATACAGGGGGCTCAACGAGCAGTACTTC
NA TRBJ2-7 NA TRBV2 CASKGDSAYEQYF TGTGCCAGCAAGGGAGACAGCGCCTACGAGCAGTACTTC
NA TRBJ1-2 NA TRBV4-3 CASSPPAGGAGYGYTF TGCGCCAGCAGCCCGCCGGCGGGGGGCGCTGGGTATGGCTACACCTTC
NA TRBJ2-7 NA TRBV6-6 CASSYPMGGAYEQYF TGTGCCAGCAGTTACCCGATGGGGGGAGCCTACGAGCAGTACTTC
NA TRBJ2-7 NA TRBV6-5 CASSWGGGVSEQYF TGTGCCAGCAGTTGGGGAGGAGGGGTGAGCGAGCAGTACTTC
NA TRBJ1-2 NA TRBV4-3 CASSQDGRGLGGYTF TGCGCCAGCAGCCAAGATGGCAGGGGTTTGGGTGGCTACACCTTC
TRBD1 TRBJ2-7 NA TRBV9 CASSGGQDTYEQYF TGTGCCAGCAGCGGCGGACAGGATACCTACGAGCAGTACTTC
TRBD2 TRBJ2-1 NA TRBV7-8 CASSLEGVTSGSYNEQFF TGTGCCAGCAGCTTAGAGGGTGTGACTAGCGGGTCCTACAATGAGCAGTTCTTC
NA TRBJ1-1 NA TRBV7-8 CASSLGEEEAFF TGTGCCAGCAGCTTAGGGGAAGAAGAGGCTTTCTTT
TRBD2 TRBJ2-1 NA TRBV4-2 CASSQESTSGYNEQFF TGTGCCAGCAGCCAAGAATCTACTAGCGGTTACAATGAGCAGTTCTTC
NA TRBJ1-1 NA TRBV7-3 CASSLGGRTEAFF TGTGCCAGCAGCTTAGGTGGCCGAACAGAAGCTTTCTTT
NA TRBJ1-1 few TRBV13 CASSLGPSEAFF TGTGCCAGCAGCTTGGGCCCGAGTGAAGCTTTCTTT
NA TRBJ1-1 NA TRBV6-5 CASSYSPGTEAFF TGTGCCAGCAGTTATTCTCCAGGAACTGAAGCTTTCTTT
TRBD1 TRBJ1-1 NA TRBV6-5 CASIRTGRTEAFF TGTGCCAGCATTAGGACAGGGAGGACTGAAGCTTTCTTT